This is a list of T cell receptor beta chains from one sample in a study of blood T cell repertoires in COVID-19. Sequencing used immunoSEQ multiplex PCR; TCRdb keeps in-frame clones, though not all of them. The sample lists about 81,000 clones, roughly 89% occurring once. The source material was peripheral blood. The receptors originated from a woman of 80 years or more with active COVID-19. CDR3s include the opening cysteine and the closing phenylalanine or tryptophan. The D gene is left open where the match is weak. For some rows the clone size is stated as once, few or many, or as a class when expanded; others skip it.

>TRBD2|-|TRBJ2-7|TRBV19
CASSPETSGVDEQYF
TGTGCCAGTAGTCCAGAGACTAGCGGCGTCGACGAGCAGTACTTC
>-|-|TRBJ2-3|TRBV7-2
CASSLAQRDTQYF
TGTGCCAGCAGCTTAGCTCAGCGGGATACGCAGTATTTT
>-|few|TRBJ1-3|TRBV28
CASSLWPGNSGNTIYF
TGTGCCAGCAGTTTATGGCCAGGGAATTCTGGAAACACCATATATTTT
>-|-|TRBJ2-2|TRBV21-1
CASSKVPGGNTGELFF
TGTGCCAGCAGCAAAGTCCCAGGGGGTAACACCGGGGAGCTGTTTTTT
>-|-|TRBJ2-5|TRBV6-1
CASSDTGEETQYF
TGTGCCAGCAGTGACACGGGTGAGGAGACCCAGTACTTC
>-|-|TRBJ2-5|TRBV7-3
CASSLSGRGETQYF
TGTGCCAGCAGCTTAAGTGGGCGGGGCGAGACCCAGTACTTC
>TRBD1|-|TRBJ2-4|TRBV5-8
CASSSRDRDLIQYF
TGTGCCAGCAGCTCCCGGGACAGGGATCTCATTCAGTACTTC
>-|once|TRBJ1-5|TRBV6-4
CASSDGQKIRPQHF
TGTGCCAGCAGTGACGGACAGAAAATCAGGCCCCAGCATTTT
>-|-|TRBJ1-6|TRBV7-8
CASSPLAGNSPLHF
TGTGCCAGCAGCCCGTTGGCAGGGAATTCACCCCTCCACTTT
>TRBD2|-|TRBJ2-5|TRBV18
CASSPGRDRGTQYF
TGTGCCAGCTCACCTGGGAGGGACCGGGGGACCCAGTACTTC
>TRBD1|-|TRBJ1-1|TRBV7-2
CASSLQTGGATEAFF
TGTGCCAGCAGCTTACAGACAGGGGGCGCCACTGAAGCTTTCTTT
>-|-|TRBJ2-6|TRBV4-3
CASSQAGAGANVLTF
TGCGCCAGCAGCCAAGCGGGGGCTGGGGCCAACGTCCTGACTTTC
>-|-|TRBJ1-5|TRBV6-5
CASSNTGNQPQHF
TGTGCCAGCAGCAATACAGGGAATCAGCCCCAGCATTTT
>TRBD1|once|TRBJ1-6|TRBV10-3
CAISVDRGANSPLHF
TGTGCCATCAGTGTCGACAGGGGGGCTAATTCACCCCTCCACTTT
>-|-|TRBJ2-7|TRBV6-5
CASLVDSPFIYEQYF
TGTGCCAGCCTGGTGGACTCTCCTTTCATCTACGAGCAGTACTTC
>TRBD2|few|TRBJ2-2|TRBV7-3
CASQRGANTGELFF
TGTGCCAGCCAGCGGGGCGCGAACACCGGGGAGCTGTTTTTT
>TRBD2|-|TRBJ2-3|TRBV29-1
CSVELSSGRDTQYF
TGCAGCGTTGAGTTGTCTAGCGGGAGGGATACGCAGTATTTT
>TRBD1|-|TRBJ1-5|TRBV28
CASSLRQGEDQPQHF
TGTGCCAGCAGTTTGCGCCAGGGGGAGGATCAGCCCCAGCATTTT
>TRBD2|-|TRBJ2-7|TRBV14
CASSQDTGLAGPYEQYF
TGTGCCAGCAGCCAGGATACCGGACTAGCGGGGCCCTACGAGCAGTACTTC
>-|-|TRBJ2-4|TRBV5-4
CASSWAEGKNIQYF
TGTGCCAGCAGCTGGGCCGAGGGCAAAAACATTCAGTACTTC
>TRBD1|-|TRBJ1-2|TRBV28
CASSLSGTGYRGYTF
TGTGCCAGCAGTTTATCCGGGACAGGGTACCGGGGCTACACCTTC
>-|-|TRBJ2-3|TRBV5-1
CASSRDTFTDTQYF
TGCGCCAGCAGTCGGGACACCTTCACAGATACGCAGTATTTT
>-|-|TRBJ1-4|TRBV11-2
CASRGAGSVEKLFF
TGTGCCAGCAGGGGGGCGGGCAGTGTTGAAAAACTGTTTTTT
>-|-|TRBJ1-5|TRBV10-3
CAISEYGDINNQPQHF
TGTGCCATCAGTGAGTACGGGGACATTAACAATCAGCCCCAGCATTTT
>-|once|TRBJ1-2|TRBV19
CATKFQGSNYGYTF
TGTGCCACCAAATTCCAGGGATCTAACTATGGCTACACCTTC
>-|-|TRBJ2-7|TRBV19
CASSLTGTRGFWSYEQYF
TGTGCCAGTAGCCTTACCGGGACACGTGGGTTTTGGTCCTACGAGCAGTACTTC
>-|-|TRBJ2-7|TRBV6-5
CASSYPRAFGEQYF
TGTGCCAGCAGTTACCCCAGGGCATTTGGCGAGCAGTACTTC
>TRBD1|-|TRBJ2-5|TRBV7-6
CASSLAGTGGETQYF
TGTGCCAGCAGCTTAGCCGGGACAGGGGGGGAGACCCAGTACTTC
>-|-|TRBJ2-3|TRBV28
CASSLRGTQYF
TGTGCCAGCAGTTTAAGGGGGACGCAGTATTTT
>TRBD1|once|TRBJ2-7|TRBV7-2
CASSPPWGQGPYEQYF
TGTGCCAGCAGCCCCCCGTGGGGACAGGGTCCCTACGAGCAGTACTTC
>-|-|TRBJ2-3|TRBV5-1
CASSLADSTDTQYF
TGCGCCAGCAGCTTAGCGGATAGCACAGATACGCAGTATTTT
>TRBD2|-|TRBJ2-1|TRBV6-2/TRBV6-3
CASSYPTGLASHAYNEQFF
TGTGCCAGCAGTTACCCGACGGGACTAGCGAGTCACGCCTACAATGAGCAGTTCTTC
>TRBD2|-|TRBJ2-3|TRBV11-2
CASKQGGSGRTDTQYF
TGTGCCAGCAAGCAAGGCGGTAGCGGGAGGACAGATACGCAGTATTTT
>TRBD1|-|TRBJ2-2|TRBV5-1
CASSLWGARYAGGTDTGELFF
TGCGCCAGCAGCTTGTGGGGAGCCCGGTACGCAGGGGGAACGGACACCGGGGAGCTGTTTTTT
>TRBD2|-|TRBJ2-7|TRBV5-1
CASSLGGLAGYEQYF
TGCGCCAGCAGCTTGGGGGGACTAGCGGGATACGAGCAGTACTTC
>-|-|TRBJ2-3|TRBV5-4
CASSLESTDTQYF
TGTGCCAGCAGTCTCGAGAGCACAGATACGCAGTATTTT
>TRBD1|-|TRBJ2-7|TRBV19
CASSPTGVYEQYF
TGTGCCAGTAGCCCGACAGGGGTGTACGAGCAGTACTTC
>TRBD2|-|TRBJ2-7|TRBV28
CASSSRTGRREAYEQYF
TGTGCCAGCAGCTCGAGGACGGGGAGGCGGGAGGCCTACGAGCAGTACTTC
>TRBD2|-|TRBJ2-5|TRBV10-3
CAVAGGRGETQYF
TGTGCCGTGGCGGGAGGGAGGGGAGAGACCCAGTACTTC
>-|-|TRBJ1-3|TRBV19
CASRPGGSGNTIYF
TGTGCCAGTAGACCGGGAGGCTCTGGAAACACCATATATTTT
>-|-|TRBJ2-4|TRBV5-4
CASSQLEGANIQYF
TGTGCCAGCAGCCAACTGGAGGGGGCGAACATTCAGTACTTC
>TRBD1|-|TRBJ2-7|TRBV7-2
CASSLLFAGQGAEQYF
TGTGCCAGCAGCTTATTGTTCGCGGGACAGGGGGCCGAGCAGTACTTC
>-|-|TRBJ1-2|TRBV4-1
CASSSLSRGYTF
TGCGCCAGCAGCTCCCTTTCCCGGGGCTACACCTTC
>-|once|TRBJ2-1|TRBV11-3
CASSQGEGVGDNEQFF
TGTGCCAGCAGCCAAGGGGAGGGGGTAGGTGACAATGAGCAGTTCTTC
>TRBD1|-|TRBJ1-1|TRBV11-1
CASSPRDRGVGTEAFF
TGTGCCAGCAGCCCCCGAGACAGGGGAGTCGGCACTGAAGCTTTCTTT
>-|-|TRBJ2-7|TRBV11-2
CASSLAQTTYEQYF
TGTGCCAGCAGCTTAGCACAGACGACCTACGAGCAGTACTTC
>-|-|TRBJ1-1|TRBV5-4
CASRLRVESEAFF
TGTGCCAGCAGGCTACGCGTGGAGAGTGAAGCTTTCTTT
>-|-|TRBJ2-7|TRBV14
CASSQYSYEQYF
TGTGCCAGCAGCCAATACTCCTACGAGCAGTACTTC
>TRBD1|once|TRBJ2-7|TRBV28
CASMSTGVNYEQYF
TGTGCCAGCATGAGTACAGGGGTCAACTACGAGCAGTACTTC
>-|once|TRBJ1-2|TRBV6-1
CASSEVTDYGYTF
TGTGCCAGCAGTGAAGTGACAGACTATGGCTACACCTTC
>-|-|TRBJ1-1|TRBV29-1
CSVETPRKSTEAFF
TGCAGCGTTGAGACTCCCCGGAAATCCACTGAAGCTTTCTTT
>-|-|TRBJ2-7|TRBV18
CASSPWSLSPEQYF
TGTGCCAGCTCACCATGGAGTCTAAGCCCCGAGCAGTACTTC
>-|-|TRBJ2-3|TRBV6-4
CASSDSAVGTDTQYF
TGTGCCAGCAGTGACTCCGCAGTGGGCACAGATACGCAGTATTTT
>TRBD1|once|TRBJ2-6|TRBV7-2
CASSADRGSVLTF
TGTGCCAGCAGCGCGGACAGGGGGAGCGTCCTGACTTTC
>-|-|TRBJ2-1|TRBV6-5
CASNRAEPSYNEQFF
TGTGCCAGCAACAGAGCGGAACCCTCCTACAATGAGCAGTTCTTC